The next 22 T cell receptor beta chains were all read from a single sample in a study of cytomegalovirus exposure and HLA in healthy donors. Primers for the PCR totalled 60 Vbeta and 13 Jbeta. Method: immunoSEQ multiplex PCR; TCRdb's copy keeps in-frame clones and lacks some. This sample yields approximately 200,000 clones, of which approximately 80% are seen a single time; about 2% belongs to the top ten. Input material: PBMCs. These receptors were collected from a woman aged 18-30 years in good health and CMV-seropositive.

This clone occurred a few times. The rearrangement links TRBV6-1 to TRBJ1-3; tentatively, D is TRBD1 (5 bases). The V end lost 11 bases, the J end lost 0 bases, and 14 bases lay between the germline ends. From germline, CDR1 is MNHNS and CDR2 SASEGT. CDR3 length: 14 amino acids. CDR3 loop: CAVRQPSSGNTIYF. The CDR3 DNA follows: TGTGCCGTACGACAGCCCAGCTCTGGAAACACCATATATTTT.

V is TRBV7-9 and J is TRBJ2-1; D is perhaps TRBD1 (7 bases). Between the trimmed V and J ends, which lost 5 bases and 3 bases, there was a span of 20 bases. There are 17 residues in the CDR3. Per the germline V gene, CDR1 is SEHNR and CDR2 is FQNEAQ (reference sequence). The DNA of the CDR3 is TGTGCCAGCAGCCCGCCCTACCGACAGGGACTCTACAATGAGCAGTTCTTC. Its translation is CASSPPYRQGLYNEQFF. The variable domain in full, with the rest retrieved from reference TRBV7-9 and TRBJ2-1, is DTGVSQNPRHKITKRGQNVTFRCDPISEHNRLYWYRQTLGQGPEFLTYFQNEAQLEKSRLLSDRFSAERPKGSFSTLEIQRTEQGDSAMYLCASSPPYRQGLYNEQFFGPGTRLTVL.

The chain uses TRBV5-4 and TRBJ2-5; D unclear. The germline CDR1 and CDR2 sequences are SGHNT and YYREEE (reference sequence). The CDR3 extends over 13 amino acids. Trimming shortened V by 1 base and J by 1 base, and 5 bases separated the two germline ends. The CDR3: CASSLNTQETQYF. The CDR3, as DNA: TGTGCCAGCAGCTTGAACACCCAAGAGACCCAGTACTTC.

This chain uses TRBV28 with TRBJ1-2, with TRBD1 matching over 7 bases. The length of the CDR3 is 15 residues. The J segment lost 8 bases and the V segment lost 3 bases, leaving 12 bases of the junction unmatched. Germline V gene lookup returns CDR1 MDHEN and CDR2 SYDVKM. CDR3 in amino acids: CASSFTSGQDGGYTF. The CDR3 nucleotides read TGTGCCAGCAGTTTTACTTCCGGACAGGATGGGGGCTACACCTTC.

This clone was observed a few times. This chain links TRBV4-3 with TRBJ2-6; possible D gene TRBD2, 6 bases. The CDR3 contains 17 residues. The V gene lost 4 bases and the J gene lost 0 bases, with 13 bases spanning the gap. CDR1 and CDR2 from the germline V gene are LGHNA and YSLEER. Here the CDR3 DNA reads TGCGCCAGCAGCCCCACTAGCAGTTCCTCTGGGGCCAACGTCCTGACTTTC. It codes for CASSPTSSSSGANVLTF.

This clone appeared a few times. V and J are TRBV6-6 and TRBJ2-3, with 10 bases identical to TRBD2. The CDR3 loop spans 15 amino acids. Trimming removed 6 bases from V and 5 bases from J; junction bases left unmatched: 8. CDR1 is MNHNY, CDR2 SVGAGI, per germline (reference sequence). Here the CDR3 reads CASSMKLAGRDTQYF. The DNA for the CDR3 is TGTGCCAGCAGCATGAAACTAGCGGGAAGAGATACGCAGTATTTT.

The rearrangement joins TRBV6-4 to TRBJ1-2, with a tentative D call TRBD1 (6 bases). The germline gives CDR1 MRHNA, CDR2 SNTAGT. This CDR3 region has 12 residues. Trimming cost V 8 bases and J 9 bases, with 16 bases left between them. CDR3 sequence reads: CASRGGAGSYTF. The CDR3 DNA reads TGTGCCAGCCGAGGGGGGGCAGGGAGCTACACCTTC.

The rearrangement joins TRBV19 to TRBJ1-2; D is possibly TRBD1 (6 bases). Looked up from germline, CDR1 is LNHDA and CDR2 is SQIVND (reference sequence). The CDR3 runs 14 residues. The germline V and J ends were trimmed by 4 bases and 6 bases, with 15 bases remaining between them. The CDR3 here is CASSRAQGRNGYTF. CDR3 coding DNA: TGTGCCAGTAGTAGAGCACAGGGTCGGAATGGCTACACCTTC.

The chain has TRBV7-9 and TRBJ2-7; no clear D gene. Germline CDR1 SEHNR, CDR2 FQNEAQ (reference sequence). This CDR3 region has 15 residues. Trimming removed 8 bases at V and 2 bases at J, with 19 bases between. The CDR3 DNA reads as TGTGCCAGCGAGAAAAAGAACAGTCGCCCCTACGAGCAGTACTTC. Its protein is CASEKKNSRPYEQYF. Variable domain in full (rest from reference TRBV7-9 and TRBJ2-7): DTGVSQNPRHKITKRGQNVTFRCDPISEHNRLYWYRQTLGQGPEFLTYFQNEAQLEKSRLLSDRFSAERPKGSFSTLEIQRTEQGDSAMYLCASEKKNSRPYEQYFGPGTRLTVT.

The chain has TRBV5-6 and TRBJ2-3, with 7 positions matching TRBD2. Trimming took 0 bases from V and 3 from J; bases not matched to a gene: 7. The CDR3 has 16 residues. From germline, CDR1 is SGHDT and CDR2 YYEEEE. The CDR3 region has the DNA TGTGCCAGCAGCTTGGCCGGCAGGGAGGGGACAGATACGCAGTATTTT. Residues: CASSLAGREGTDTQYF.

The chain carries TRBV28 and TRBJ2-2; TRBD2 matches at 10 bases. Germline V gene sequence: CDR1 MDHEN, CDR2 SYDVKM. Trimming took 6 bases from V and 7 from J; bases not matched to a gene: 11. CDR3 length equals 16 residues. Here the CDR3 reads CASRTWGSGGIGELFF. The CDR3 coding sequence is TGTGCCAGCAGAACTTGGGGTAGCGGGGGGATCGGGGAGCTGTTTTTT.

This clone has only one observation. CDR3 amino acids: CANKPGRSSYNEQFF. Here the CDR3 DNA reads TGTGCCAACAAACCAGGGCGGAGCTCCTACAATGAGCAGTTCTTC. The chain combines TRBV2 with TRBJ2-1, with a weak D call TRBD1 (5 bases). This CDR3 region has 15 residues. V lost 10 bases and J 0 bases, leaving 16 bases between the germline ends. CDR1 is SNHLY and CDR2 is FYNNEI in the germline V gene.

The rearrangement uses TRBV4-1 and TRBJ2-5; D is ambiguous. Trimming cost V 2 bases and J 1 base, with 2 bases left between them. CDR1 is MGHRA and CDR2 is YSYEKL in the germline V gene. The CDR3 contains 12 residues. Here the CDR3 reads CASSQRQETQYF. CDR3 bases: TGCGCCAGCAGCCAACGCCAAGAGACCCAGTACTTC.

V gene TRBV5-6 combines with J gene TRBJ2-7; D is ambiguous. The germline V and J ends were trimmed by 0 bases and 5 bases, with 3 bases remaining between them. In germline, CDR1 is SGHDT, CDR2 YYEEEE. This CDR3 region has 11 residues. CDR3 nucleotides: TGTGCCAGCAGCTTGGGGCACGAGCAGTACTTC. Translating gives CASSLGHEQYF.

The chain couples TRBV19 to TRBJ1-2, with a tentative D call TRBD1 (5 bases). The CDR3 totals 13 residues. Germline V gene lookup returns CDR1 LNHDA and CDR2 SQIVND (reference sequence). V was trimmed by 6 bases and J by 4 bases, leaving 12 bases between them. The chain's CDR3 is CASRTLDTYGYTF. CDR3 nucleotides: TGTGCCAGTAGAACCCTGGACACCTATGGCTACACCTTC.

The genes are TRBV27 and TRBJ2-1; 10 bases line up with TRBD2. The CDR3 is made up of 17 amino acids. CDR1 MNHEY and CDR2 SMNVEV come from the germline V gene (reference sequence). J gave up 4 bases and V 4 bases, and 10 bases lay outside the gene matches. The CDR3 loop reads CASSSSYTSGVYNEQFF. In DNA, the CDR3 is TGTGCCAGCAGTTCCTCTTATACTAGCGGGGTTTACAATGAGCAGTTCTTC.

This chain links TRBV18 with TRBJ1-1, with TRBD1 identical over 7 bases. CDR1 is KGHSH, CDR2 LQKENI, per germline. Trimming at V came to 3 bases and at J to 11 bases, leaving 18 bases not matched to a gene. The CDR3 totals 16 residues. CDR3 region: CASSPVLNRGSRSAFF. CDR3 bases: TGTGCCAGCTCACCCGTGCTAAACAGGGGATCGAGGTCCGCTTTCTTT. Full variable domain (rest looked up from reference TRBV18 and TRBJ1-1): NAGVMQNPRHLVRRRGQEARLRCSPMKGHSHVYWYRQLPEEGLKFMVYLQKENIIDESGMPKERFSAEFPKEGPSILRIQQVVRGDSAAYFCASSPVLNRGSRSAFFGQGTRLTVV.

V gene TRBV12-5 combines with J gene TRBJ2-5; possibly TRBD1 for D (5 bases). Trimming shortened V by 2 bases and J by 5 bases, and 9 bases separated the two germline ends. The germline gives CDR1 LGHNT, CDR2 FRNRAP. This CDR3 comprises 13 residues. CDR3 nucleotide sequence: TGTGCTAGTGGTTTGAACAGGATTGAGACCCAGTACTTC. Translating it yields CASGLNRIETQYF.

V gene TRBV2 combines with J gene TRBJ1-5; TRBD1 might be the D (5 bases). V lost 6 bases and J 5 bases, leaving 11 bases between the germline ends. Germline V gene lookup returns CDR1 SNHLY and CDR2 FYNNEI. The CDR3 runs to 13 residues. The CDR3 region has the DNA TGTGCCAGCAGGATGGGGCCAGATCAGCCCCAGCATTTT. Translated: CASRMGPDQPQHF.

The J gene is TRBJ1-1, the V gene TRBV7-2; unclear D gene. V lost 1 base and J 1 base, leaving 7 bases between the germline ends. There are 14 residues in the CDR3. Germline-derived CDR1 and CDR2 are SGHTA and FQGNSA. This CDR3 reads CASSLVPGNTEAFF. The CDR3 DNA reads as TGTGCCAGCAGCTTAGTCCCCGGGAACACTGAAGCTTTCTTT.

This clone was recorded once. The V call is TRBV30, the J call TRBJ1-5; tentative D call: TRBD1 (5 bases). The germline V gene has CDR1 GTSNPN and CDR2 SVGIG (reference sequence). Trimming removed 2 bases from V and 4 bases from J, with 15 bases in between. CDR3 size: 15 residues. The CDR3 DNA follows: TGTGCCTGGAGTCCTTTGAAGGGGCAGAATCAGCCCCAGCATTTT. This translates into CAWSPLKGQNQPQHF. The whole variable domain, filled in from reference TRBV30 and TRBJ1-5, reads SQTIHQWPATLVQPVGSPLSLECTVEGTSNPNLYWYRQAAGRGLQLLFYSVGIGQISSEVPQNLSASRPQDRQFILSSKKLLLSDSGFYLCAWSPLKGQNQPQHFGDGTRLSIL.

This clone is a singleton in its sample. The genes are TRBV30 and TRBJ2-3; 7 bases fit TRBD2. The CDR3 totals 13 residues. Per the germline V gene, CDR1 is GTSNPN and CDR2 is SVGIG (reference sequence). The CDR3: CSAASGITDTQYF. The CDR3 nucleotides are TGTTCTGCGGCTAGCGGTATCACAGATACGCAGTATTTT.